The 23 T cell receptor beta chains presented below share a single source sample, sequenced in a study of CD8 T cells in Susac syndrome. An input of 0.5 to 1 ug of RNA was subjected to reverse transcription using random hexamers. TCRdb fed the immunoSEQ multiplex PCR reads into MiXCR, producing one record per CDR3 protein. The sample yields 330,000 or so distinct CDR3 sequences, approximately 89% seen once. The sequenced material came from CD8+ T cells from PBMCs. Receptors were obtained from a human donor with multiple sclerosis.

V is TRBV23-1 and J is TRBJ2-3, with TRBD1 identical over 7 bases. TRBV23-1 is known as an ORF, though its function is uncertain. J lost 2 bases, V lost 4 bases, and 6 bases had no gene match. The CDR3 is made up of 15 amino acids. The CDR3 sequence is CASSLQGVDTDTQYF. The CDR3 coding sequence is TGCGCCAGCAGTCTTCAGGGGGTCGACACAGATACGCAGTATTTT.

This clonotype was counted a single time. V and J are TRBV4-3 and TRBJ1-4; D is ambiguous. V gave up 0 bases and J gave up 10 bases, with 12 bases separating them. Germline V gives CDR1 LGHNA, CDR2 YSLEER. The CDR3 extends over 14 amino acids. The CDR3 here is CASSQDRGEGKLFF. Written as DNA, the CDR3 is TGCGCCAGCAGCCAAGATCGTGGGGAAGGAAAACTGTTTTTT.

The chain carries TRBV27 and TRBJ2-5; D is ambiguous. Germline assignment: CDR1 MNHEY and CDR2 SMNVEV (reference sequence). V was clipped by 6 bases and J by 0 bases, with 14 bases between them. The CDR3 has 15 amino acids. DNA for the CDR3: TGTGCCAGCAGACCGTCCGTGGCAGACCAAGAGACCCAGTACTTC. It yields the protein CASRPSVADQETQYF.

CDR3: CATSEGAARDTQYF. The CDR3 DNA reads TGTGCCACCAGTGAGGGGGCTGCACGAGATACGCAGTATTTT. This chain connects TRBV24-1 to TRBJ2-3; TRBD1 is a possible D gene (6 bases). V was cut by 4 bases and J by 5 bases, with 12 bases left in between. Per the germline V gene, CDR1 is KGHDR and CDR2 is SFDVKD. CDR3 length equals 14 residues.

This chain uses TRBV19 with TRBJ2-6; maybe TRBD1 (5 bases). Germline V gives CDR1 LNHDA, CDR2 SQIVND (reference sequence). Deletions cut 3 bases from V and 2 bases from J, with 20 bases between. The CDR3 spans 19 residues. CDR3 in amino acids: CASSMPPQGALAGANVLTF. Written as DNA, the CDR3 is TGTGCCAGTAGTATGCCCCCGCAGGGTGCCCTCGCTGGGGCCAACGTCCTGACTTTC.

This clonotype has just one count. The CDR3 is CASSPRTGNYGYTF. DNA of the CDR3: TGTGCCAGCAGTCCCCGGACAGGGAACTATGGCTACACCTTC. The rearrangement uses TRBV27 and TRBJ1-2; 8 nucleotides match TRBD1. Germline V gene lookup returns CDR1 MNHEY and CDR2 SMNVEV (reference sequence). V shed 5 bases and J 2 bases; nucleotides not matched to a gene: 4. The CDR3 is 14 residues long.

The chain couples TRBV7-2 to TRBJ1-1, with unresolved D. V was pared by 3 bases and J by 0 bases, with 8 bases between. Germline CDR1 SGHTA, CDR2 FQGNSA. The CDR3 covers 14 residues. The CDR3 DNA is TGTGCCAGCAGCTTTATAGGGATGAACACTGAAGCTTTCTTT. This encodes CASSFIGMNTEAFF. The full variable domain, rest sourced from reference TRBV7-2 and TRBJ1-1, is GAGVSQSPSNKVTEKGKDVELRCDPISGHTALYWYRQSLGQGLEFLIYFQGNSAPDKSGLPSDRFSAERTGGSVSTLTIQRTQQEDSAVYLCASSFIGMNTEAFFGQGTRLTVV.

Here the CDR3 reads CASSQDSRAGNQPQHF. CDR3 nucleotides: TGCGCCAGCAGCCAAGATTCGAGGGCGGGGAATCAGCCCCAGCATTTT. V is TRBV4-3 and J is TRBJ1-5, with D unresolved. This CDR3 contains 16 residues. Germline V CDR1 and CDR2: LGHNA, YSLEER. The germline V and J ends were trimmed by 0 bases and 4 bases, with 13 bases remaining between them.

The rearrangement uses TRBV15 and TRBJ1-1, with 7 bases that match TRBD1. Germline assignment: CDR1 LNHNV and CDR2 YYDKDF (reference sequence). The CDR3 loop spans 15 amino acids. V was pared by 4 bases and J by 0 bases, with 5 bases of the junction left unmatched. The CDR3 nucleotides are TGTGCCACCAGCACTAAGGGACAGCTGAACACTGAAGCTTTCTTT. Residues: CATSTKGQLNTEAFF. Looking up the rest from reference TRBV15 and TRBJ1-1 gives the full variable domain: DAMVIQNPRYQVTQFGKPVTLSCSQTLNHNVMYWYQQKSSQAPKLLFHYYDKDFNNEADTPDNFQSRRPNTSFCFLDIRSPGLGDTAMYLCATSTKGQLNTEAFFGQGTRLTVV.

This CDR3 reads CASSPLGVTDTQYF. The CDR3 coding sequence is TGTGCCAGCAGTCCTCTAGGAGTCACAGATACGCAGTATTTT. The V gene is TRBV12-3 or TRBV12-4, the J gene TRBJ2-3; D uncertain. This CDR3 is 14 amino acids long. V dropped 5 bases and J dropped 2 bases, with 11 bases sitting between them.

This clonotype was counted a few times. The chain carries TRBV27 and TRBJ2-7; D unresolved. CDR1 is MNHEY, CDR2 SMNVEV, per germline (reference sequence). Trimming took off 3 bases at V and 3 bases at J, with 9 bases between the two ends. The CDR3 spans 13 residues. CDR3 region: CASSFPGNYEQYF. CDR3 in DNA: TGTGCCAGCAGTTTTCCGGGTAACTACGAGCAGTACTTC.

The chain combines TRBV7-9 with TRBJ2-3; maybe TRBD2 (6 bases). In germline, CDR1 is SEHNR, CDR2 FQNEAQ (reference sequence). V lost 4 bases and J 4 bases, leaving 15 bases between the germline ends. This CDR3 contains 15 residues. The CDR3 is CASSSRSTGADTQYF. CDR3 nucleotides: TGTGCCAGCAGCTCCCGGTCCACGGGAGCAGATACGCAGTATTTT.

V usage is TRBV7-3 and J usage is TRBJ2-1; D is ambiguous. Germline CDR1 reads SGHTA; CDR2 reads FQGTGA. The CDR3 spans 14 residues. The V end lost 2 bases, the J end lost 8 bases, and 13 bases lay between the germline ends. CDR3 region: CASSLLGPGDEQFF. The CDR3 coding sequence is TGTGCCAGCAGCTTATTAGGGCCCGGCGATGAGCAGTTCTTC.

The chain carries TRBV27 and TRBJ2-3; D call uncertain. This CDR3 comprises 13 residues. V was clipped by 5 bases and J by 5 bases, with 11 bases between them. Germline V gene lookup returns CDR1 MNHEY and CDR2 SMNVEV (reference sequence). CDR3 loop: CASSIILRDTQYF. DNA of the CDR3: TGTGCCAGCAGTATCATACTTCGAGATACGCAGTATTTT.

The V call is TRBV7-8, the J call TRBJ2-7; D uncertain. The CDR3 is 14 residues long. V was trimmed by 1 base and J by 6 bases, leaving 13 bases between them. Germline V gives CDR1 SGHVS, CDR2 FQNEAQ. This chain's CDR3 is CASSLERIRGEQYF. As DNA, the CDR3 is TGTGCCAGCAGCTTAGAAAGAATACGAGGCGAGCAGTACTTC.

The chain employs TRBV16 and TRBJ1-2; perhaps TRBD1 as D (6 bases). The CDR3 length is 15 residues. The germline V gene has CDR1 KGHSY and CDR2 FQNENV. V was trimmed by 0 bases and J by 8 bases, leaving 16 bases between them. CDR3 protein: CASSQSFGGAKGYTF. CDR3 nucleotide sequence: TGTGCCAGCAGCCAATCGTTCGGGGGCGCAAAAGGCTACACCTTC.

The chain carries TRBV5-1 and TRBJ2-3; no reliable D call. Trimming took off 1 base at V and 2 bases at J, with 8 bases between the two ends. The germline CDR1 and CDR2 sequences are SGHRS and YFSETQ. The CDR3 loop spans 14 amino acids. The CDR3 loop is CASSLHYTTDTQYF. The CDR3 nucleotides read TGCGCCAGCAGCTTGCACTATACCACAGATACGCAGTATTTT.

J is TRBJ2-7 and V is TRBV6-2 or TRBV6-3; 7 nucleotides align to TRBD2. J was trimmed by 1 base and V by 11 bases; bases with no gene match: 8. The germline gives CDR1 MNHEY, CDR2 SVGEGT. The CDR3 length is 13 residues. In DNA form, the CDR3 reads TGTGCCTCCGGCGGGGGTTGGTCCTACGAGCAGTACTTC. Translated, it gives CASGGGWSYEQYF.

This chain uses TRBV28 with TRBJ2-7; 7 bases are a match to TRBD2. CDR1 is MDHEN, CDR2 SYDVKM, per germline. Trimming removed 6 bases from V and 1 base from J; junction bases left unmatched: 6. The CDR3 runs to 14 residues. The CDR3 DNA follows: TGTGCCAGCAGCAAACTAGCGAATTCCTACGAGCAGTACTTC. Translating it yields CASSKLANSYEQYF.

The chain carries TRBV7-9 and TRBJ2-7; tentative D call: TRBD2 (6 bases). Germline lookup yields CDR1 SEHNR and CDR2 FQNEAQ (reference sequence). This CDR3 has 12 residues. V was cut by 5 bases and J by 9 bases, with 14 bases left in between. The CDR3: CASSQRDSLQYF. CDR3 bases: TGTGCCAGCAGCCAACGGGACTCCTTGCAGTACTTC. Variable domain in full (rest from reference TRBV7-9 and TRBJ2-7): DTGVSQNPRHKITKRGQNVTFRCDPISEHNRLYWYRQTLGQGPEFLTYFQNEAQLEKSRLLSDRFSAERPKGSFSTLEIQRTEQGDSAMYLCASSQRDSLQYFGPGTRLTVT.

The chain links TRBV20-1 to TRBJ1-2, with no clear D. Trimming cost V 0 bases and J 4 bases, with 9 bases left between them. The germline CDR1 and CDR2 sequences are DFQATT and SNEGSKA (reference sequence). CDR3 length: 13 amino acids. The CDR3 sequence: CSARDPSLYGYTF. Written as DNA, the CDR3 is TGCAGTGCTAGAGATCCATCCCTCTATGGCTACACCTTC.

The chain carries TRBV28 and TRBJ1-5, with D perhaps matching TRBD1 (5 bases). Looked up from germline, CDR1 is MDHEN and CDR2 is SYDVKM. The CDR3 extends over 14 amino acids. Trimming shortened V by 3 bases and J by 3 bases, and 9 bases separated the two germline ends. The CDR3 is CASSLRGANQPQHF. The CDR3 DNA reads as TGTGCCAGCAGTTTGAGAGGGGCCAATCAGCCCCAGCATTTT. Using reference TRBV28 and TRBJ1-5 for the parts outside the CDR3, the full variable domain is DVKVTQSSRYLVKRTGEKVFLECVQDMDHENMFWYRQDPGLGLRLIYFSYDVKMKEKGDIPEGYSVSREKKERFSLILESASTNQTSMYLCASSLRGANQPQHFGDGTRLSIL.

CDR3 sequence reads: CASSVELWGHRRNSNQPQHF. CDR3 nucleotide sequence: TGTGCCAGCAGCGTAGAACTCTGGGGACACCGGCGGAATAGCAATCAGCCCCAGCATTTT. The chain combines TRBV9 with TRBJ1-5; maybe TRBD1 (6 bases). Between the trimmed V and J ends, which lost 0 bases and 0 bases, there was a span of 22 bases. The CDR3 is made up of 20 amino acids. CDR1 is SGDLS, CDR2 YYNGEE, per germline.